Reported below is one T cell receptor (beta chain). Reverse transcription of about 0.5 to 1 ug RNA was carried out with random hexamers. Amplification of the TCR beta CDR3 was carried out by immunoSEQ multiplex PCR, which spanned a total of 54 Vbeta and 13 Jbeta segments. TCRdb re-analysed the immunoSEQ multiplex PCR reads in MiXCR, keeping a single row per CDR3 protein. The repertoire holds 330,000 or so distinct CDR3 sequences, approximately 85% seen once, with around 0.22% in the top ten. The CDR3 sequence is 13 residues long. Trimming shortened V by 3 bases and J by 1 base, and 4 bases separated the two germline ends. Germline CDR1 LNHNV, CDR2 YYDKDF (reference sequence). Sequencing of TCR beta, carried out with a high-throughput approach, was applied to CD8+ and CD4+ T cells from the blood. Stable or active relapsing-remitting multiple sclerosis, untreated and meeting revised McDonald criteria, defined the controls. Negative isolation yielded the CD8+ and CD4+ T cells, while FACS enriched the TEMRA cells.

The sample is drawn from a study of CD8 T cells in Susac syndrome. This clonotype originated in a human donor with multiple sclerosis. This rearrangement joins TRBV15 to TRBJ2-1; D is unresolved. Sequenced: CD8+ T cells from PBMCs. The chain's CDR3 is CATSSSSYNEQFF. Here the CDR3 DNA reads TGTGCCACCAGCAGTAGTTCCTACAATGAGCAGTTCTTC.